What follows are 20 T cell receptor beta chains derived from one specimen sequenced in a study of cytomegalovirus exposure and HLA in healthy donors. Vbeta (60) and Jbeta (13) primers were used in the PCR. Libraries were prepared by immunoSEQ multiplex PCR; TCRdb keeps only in-frame clonotypes and omits some of them. This sample carries around 150,000 clones, about 80% of them seen once, and the ten largest clones take 3.7%. Sequenced input: PBMCs. Receptors were obtained from a man aged 25 to 40 in good health and CMV-seropositive.

The chain combines TRBV6-5 with TRBJ2-1, with TRBD1 matching over 10 bases. V was clipped by 5 bases and J by 7 bases; unmatched bases: 5. The CDR3 is 14 amino acids. Germline V CDR1 and CDR2: MNHEY, SVGAGI. The CDR3 DNA reads TGTGCCAGCAGTGTGGACAGGGGGGGGAATGAGCAGTTCTTC. It specifies CASSVDRGGNEQFF.

The chain recombines TRBV19 with TRBJ2-7, with D possibly matching TRBD2 (6 bases). Per germline, CDR1 LNHDA and CDR2 SQIVND (reference sequence). Trimming shortened V by 5 bases and J by 2 bases, and 13 bases separated the two germline ends. There are 14 residues in the CDR3. CDR3 region: CASSPGGRAYEQYF. Written as DNA, the CDR3 is TGTGCCAGTAGTCCCGGAGGGAGAGCCTACGAGCAGTACTTC.

The gene calls are TRBV5-1 and TRBJ2-3, with TRBD1 identical over 9 bases. Germline CDR1 reads SGHRS; CDR2 reads YFSETQ. The CDR3 has 14 amino acids. V lost 3 bases, J lost 4 bases, and 3 bases stayed unmatched. CDR3 nucleotide sequence: TGCGCCAGCAGCTACACAGGGGGCGCAGATACGCAGTATTTT. Protein: CASSYTGGADTQYF.

The chain employs TRBV7-9 and TRBJ1-6, with 7 bases matching TRBD1. This CDR3 has 15 residues. Germline trimming cut 0 bases from V and 9 bases from J; bases unmatched to any gene: 5. The V gene's germline CDR1 is SEHNR and CDR2 FQNEAQ (reference sequence). The CDR3 reads CASSLAGAGGSPLHF. The CDR3 DNA is TGTGCCAGCAGCTTAGCAGGAGCAGGGGGTTCACCCCTCCACTTT. Based on the CDR3 plus reference TRBV7-9 and TRBJ1-6, the full variable domain is DTGVSQNPRHKITKRGQNVTFRCDPISEHNRLYWYRQTLGQGPEFLTYFQNEAQLEKSRLLSDRFSAERPKGSFSTLEIQRTEQGDSAMYLCASSLAGAGGSPLHFGNGTRLTVT.

J is TRBJ1-1 and V is TRBV29-1; weak D call: TRBD1 (6 bases). The germline gives CDR1 SQVTM, CDR2 ANQGSEA. The V and J ends lost 4 bases and 1 base respectively, with 7 bases between them. There are 12 residues in the CDR3. The CDR3 here is CSVVDRNTEAFF. In nucleotides, the CDR3 is TGCAGCGTTGTGGACAGGAACACTGAAGCTTTCTTT.

The rearrangement uses TRBV5-1 and TRBJ2-3; 10 bases line up with TRBD2. This CDR3 is 17 amino acids long. V trimming: 4 bases; J trimming: 0 bases; junction bases outside the gene matches: 8. Germline lookup yields CDR1 SGHRS and CDR2 YFSETQ. DNA for the CDR3: TGCGCCAGCAGCCTAGGACTAGCGGAACCTAGCACAGATACGCAGTATTTT. Residues: CASSLGLAEPSTDTQYF.

This clone occurred once. V is TRBV5-1 and J is TRBJ2-7; a possible D gene is TRBD2 (5 bases). The CDR3 length is 15 residues. Per germline, CDR1 SGHRS and CDR2 YFSETQ. The V and J ends lost 0 bases and 4 bases respectively, with 14 bases between them. CDR3 in amino acids: CASSLGTLLLYEQYF. CDR3 nucleotide sequence: TGCGCCAGCAGCTTGGGGACTCTCCTCTTATACGAGCAGTACTTC.

This clone came up a few times. The chain recombines TRBV5-1 with TRBJ1-1, with a tentative D call TRBD1 (6 bases). Trimming took off 4 bases at V and 4 bases at J, with 14 bases between the two ends. The CDR3 consists of 14 residues. Germline V gene data show CDR1 as SGHRS and CDR2 as YFSETQ. This CDR3 reads CASSQYRELTEAFF. The CDR3, as DNA: TGCGCCAGCAGCCAATACAGGGAACTCACTGAAGCTTTCTTT. Based on the CDR3 plus reference TRBV5-1 and TRBJ1-1, the full variable domain is KAGVTQTPRYLIKTRGQQVTLSCSPISGHRSVSWYQQTPGQGLQFLFEYFSETQRNKGNFPGRFSGRQFSNSRSEMNVSTLELGDSALYLCASSQYRELTEAFFGQGTRLTVV.

The CDR3 DNA sequence: TGTGCCAGCAACGAAACAGGGATGGGCTATGGCTACACCTTC. As protein: CASNETGMGYGYTF. V and J are TRBV6-1 and TRBJ1-2; D is perhaps TRBD1 (6 bases). Trimming shortened V by 7 bases and J by 4 bases, and 16 bases separated the two germline ends. Germline CDR1 is MNHNS and CDR2 is SASEGT. The CDR3 spans 14 residues.

This sequence joins TRBV7-2 and TRBJ1-6; D perhaps matches TRBD1 (6 bases). The CDR3 has 15 amino acids. CDR1 is SGHTA and CDR2 is FQGNSA in the germline V gene. The ends were cut back, 1 base at V and 7 bases at J, with 11 bases in the middle. Here the CDR3 reads CASSLVQGINSPLHF. CDR3 bases: TGTGCCAGCAGCTTAGTTCAGGGGATAAATTCACCCCTCCACTTT.

The chain has TRBV4-1 and TRBJ2-7; 9 nucleotides line up with TRBD1. This CDR3 region has 16 residues. Germline values: CDR1 MGHRA, CDR2 YSYEKL. V gave up 4 bases and J gave up 6 bases; unmatched junction bases: 13. CDR3 DNA: TGCGCCAGCAGCCCGACAGGACAGGGGAGGGCGGGCGAGCAGTACTTC. Translation: CASSPTGQGRAGEQYF.

This chain uses TRBV6-5 with TRBJ2-3, with a weak D call TRBD1 (6 bases). The CDR3 contains 14 residues. Germline CDR1 reads MNHEY; CDR2 reads SVGAGI. V was shortened by 6 bases and J by 0 bases, with 10 bases between the two germline ends. DNA for the CDR3: TGTGCCAGCAGGTCGGACAGCAGCACAGATACGCAGTATTTT. Residues: CASRSDSSTDTQYF.

The chain carries TRBV5-1 and TRBJ2-4; 7 bases fit TRBD1. Germline CDR1 reads SGHRS; CDR2 reads YFSETQ. The CDR3 consists of 14 residues. The trim removed 4 bases at V and 9 bases at J, leaving 10 bases unmatched. The CDR3 nucleotides are TGCGCCAGCAGCCAGACGACAGGGTTCGGCATTCAGTACTTC. Its translation: CASSQTTGFGIQYF. The full variable domain, rest sourced from reference TRBV5-1 and TRBJ2-4, is KAGVTQTPRYLIKTRGQQVTLSCSPISGHRSVSWYQQTPGQGLQFLFEYFSETQRNKGNFPGRFSGRQFSNSRSEMNVSTLELGDSALYLCASSQTTGFGIQYFGAGTRLSVL.

V usage is TRBV4-1 and J usage is TRBJ2-5; the match to TRBD2 covers 14 bases. V dropped 3 bases and J dropped 5; count of bases not matched to a gene: 5. The CDR3 is made up of 16 amino acids. CDR1 is MGHRA and CDR2 is YSYEKL in the germline V gene. The CDR3 nucleotides read TGCGCCAGCAGCCAGACTAGCGGGGGGGCTCAGGAGACCCAGTACTTC. It codes for CASSQTSGGAQETQYF.

The chain is built from TRBV19 and TRBJ2-1, with TRBD1 matching over 9 bases. The germline gives CDR1 LNHDA, CDR2 SQIVND (reference sequence). V lost 10 bases to trimming and J lost 8 bases; unmatched junction nucleotides: 6. The CDR3 length is 12 residues. CDR3 sequence reads: CATADRGDEQFF. The CDR3 nucleotides are TGTGCCACCGCGGACAGGGGTGATGAGCAGTTCTTC.

The genes are TRBV7-6 and TRBJ2-7, with 7 bases identical to TRBD2. CDR1 is SGHVS, CDR2 FNYEAQ, per germline. This CDR3 is 16 amino acids long. Trimming cost V 5 bases and J 0 bases; bases outside gene matches: 10. The CDR3 nucleotides are TGTGCCAGCAGCCGCTGGTTGAGCGGGAACTCCTACGAGCAGTACTTC. Translation gives CASSRWLSGNSYEQYF.

V gene TRBV5-1 combines with J gene TRBJ2-1, with 7 bases fitting TRBD1. There are 16 residues in the CDR3. V shed 4 bases and J 5 bases; nucleotides not matched to a gene: 12. The germline V gene encodes CDR1 SGHRS and CDR2 YFSETQ. In nucleotides, the CDR3 is TGCGCCAGCAGCCCCTCGACAGGGTTTACGGACAATGAGCAGTTCTTC. It codes for CASSPSTGFTDNEQFF.

J is TRBJ2-2 and V is TRBV4-3; tentatively, D is TRBD2 (5 bases). This CDR3 spans 15 amino acids. The V end was cut by 0 bases, the J end by 8 bases, with 13 bases between. Germline loops: CDR1 LGHNA, CDR2 YSLEER. CDR3 in amino acids: CASSQDMAGTGELFF. In nucleotides, the CDR3 is TGCGCCAGCAGCCAAGATATGGCGGGTACGGGGGAGCTGTTTTTT.

This rearrangement joins TRBV19 to TRBJ1-2; possible D gene TRBD1, 6 bases. The CDR3 has 15 residues. CDR1 LNHDA and CDR2 SQIVND come from the germline V gene (reference sequence). V was pared by 7 bases and J by 8 bases, with 23 bases between. CDR3 DNA sequence: TGTGCCAGTATCCCCCGCGAGGGGGTGGTTACGGGCTACACCTTC. Residues: CASIPREGVVTGYTF.

The rearrangement joins TRBV15 to TRBJ2-5; possibly TRBD1 for D (5 bases). Germline V gene sequence: CDR1 LNHNV, CDR2 YYDKDF (reference sequence). The V end lost 2 bases, the J end lost 2 bases, and 12 bases lay between the germline ends. This CDR3 comprises 15 residues. Written as DNA, the CDR3 is TGTGCCACCAGCAGATCCCCCAGGGAACAAGAGACCCAGTACTTC. Its protein product is CATSRSPREQETQYF.